The present TCR beta chain was sequenced within a study of cytomegalovirus exposure and HLA in healthy donors. A multiplex PCR was run with 60 Vbeta primers and 13 Jbeta primers. Using immunoSEQ multiplex PCR, the repertoire was profiled, and TCRdb retains in-frame clones only, with some absent. The table includes fewer than 150,000 clones, more than 75% detected once. On this clone: The antigen is unknown.

The V end lost 6 bases, the J end lost 3 bases, and 18 bases lay between the germline ends. CDR1 and CDR2 from the germline V gene are SGHNT and YYREEE (reference sequence). The length of the CDR3 is 15 residues. Whole-study findings and limits: In a later analysis, TCR beta V- and J-gene trimming showed a link to a missense DCLRE1C variant.

The sequence was collected from a middle-aged woman in good health and CMV-seropositive. The sequencing sample was made of PBMCs. The V call is TRBV5-4, the J call TRBJ1-2; D is undetermined. The CDR3 protein is CASTFAGPGDYGYTF. As DNA, the CDR3 is TGTGCCAGCACCTTTGCGGGCCCCGGGGACTATGGCTACACCTTC.